In its sample, the clone carrying this T cell receptor beta chain was seen a few times. Its antigen is still unknown. This sample stems from a study of regulatory T cells in long-lasting Graves disease. Looking at the study overall: For under 3 months, newly diagnosed Graves' patients had been taking antithyroid drugs.

As to time point: newly diagnosed GD, antithyroid drugs for less than 3 months. Generation of the TCR library employed RNA extracted from PBMCs. Findings and caveats of the study: Segments TRBV28, TRBJ1-2 and TRBJ2-5 showed preferential usage in persistent disease. A limited number of samples was an acknowledged limitation.

Trimming cost V 2 bases and J 3 bases, with 14 bases left between them. This CDR3 spans 14 amino acids. CDR1 is GTSNPN, CDR2 SVGIG, per germline (reference sequence). Arm-PCR of CDR3 regions and iRepertoire HTBI primers were used to build TCR beta libraries. TCRdb processed the multiplex PCR reads anew with MiXCR; each CDR3 protein has one entry. The table includes about 620,000 distinct CDR3 sequences, roughly 15% detected once. The data were also submitted as part of a second study, on T cells in Graves' hyperthyroidism and ophthalmopathy.

V gene TRBV30 combines with J gene TRBJ2-7; a weak D match, TRBD2 (5 bases). The TCR was taken from a woman younger than 45 with Graves disease. Here the sequenced sample was peripheral blood mononuclear cells (PBMCs), taken at new diagnosis, from a patient treated with antithyroid drugs. The CDR3 DNA reads as TGTGCCTGGAGTCTTGGGAGCCAGTACTACGAGCAGTACTTC. This translates into CAWSLGSQYYEQYF.